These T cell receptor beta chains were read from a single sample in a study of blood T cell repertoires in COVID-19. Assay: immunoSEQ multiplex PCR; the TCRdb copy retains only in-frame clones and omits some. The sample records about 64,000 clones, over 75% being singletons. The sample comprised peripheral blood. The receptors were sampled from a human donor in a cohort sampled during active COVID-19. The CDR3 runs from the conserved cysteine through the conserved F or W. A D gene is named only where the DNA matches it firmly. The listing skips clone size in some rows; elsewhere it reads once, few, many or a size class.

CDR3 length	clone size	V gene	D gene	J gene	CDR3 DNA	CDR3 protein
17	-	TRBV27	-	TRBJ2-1	TGTGCCAGCAGTTTGCTCCCGGGCAGGGGTACAAACGATGAGCAGTTCTTC	CASSLLPGRGTNDEQFF
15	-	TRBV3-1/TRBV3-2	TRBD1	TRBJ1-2	TGTGCCAGCAGCCAGTGGGGACAGGCTAACTATGGCTACACCTTC	CASSQWGQANYGYTF
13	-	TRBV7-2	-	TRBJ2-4	TGTGCCAGCAGCTTAATAGAGAAAAACATTCAGTACTTC	CASSLIEKNIQYF
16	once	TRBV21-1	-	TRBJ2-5	TGTGCCAGCAGGGAGGCAGCGGGACATCAAAAAGAGACCCAGTACTTC	CASREAAGHQKETQYF
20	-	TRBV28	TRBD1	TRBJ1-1	TGTGCCAGCAAACCCCTCTATGGGACAGCCCATTCAACTGGGGACACTGAAGCTTTCTTT	CASKPLYGTAHSTGDTEAFF
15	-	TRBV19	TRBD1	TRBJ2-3	TGTGCCAGTATTGGGACAGGGACGCGACCAGATACGCAGTATTTT	CASIGTGTRPDTQYF
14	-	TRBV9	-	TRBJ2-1	TGTGCCAGCAGCGTAGAACTAGTTGAAAATGAGCAGTTCTTC	CASSVELVENEQFF
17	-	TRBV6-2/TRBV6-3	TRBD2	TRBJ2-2	TGTGCCAGCAGTTACGGCGGACTAGCGGTTTTCACCGGGGAGCTGTTTTTT	CASSYGGLAVFTGELFF
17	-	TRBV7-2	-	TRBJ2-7	TGTGCCAGCAGCTTAGATTCGGGGTCGGCAATCGCCTACGAGCAGTACTTC	CASSLDSGSAIAYEQYF
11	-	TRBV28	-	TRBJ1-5	TGTGCCAGCAGCCTACCCCCATCCCAGCATTTT	CASSLPPSQHF
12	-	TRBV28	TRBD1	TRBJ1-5	TGTGCCACAAATGAACAGGGGCAGCCCCAGCATTTT	CATNEQGQPQHF
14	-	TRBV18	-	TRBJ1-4	TGTGCCAGCTCACCTACCCAGAGGAATGAAAAACTGTTTTTT	CASSPTQRNEKLFF
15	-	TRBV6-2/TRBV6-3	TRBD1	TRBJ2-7	TGTGCCAGCAGTTACCCGGGACAGGGAACCTACGAGCAGTACTTC	CASSYPGQGTYEQYF
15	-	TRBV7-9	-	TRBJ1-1	TGTGCCAGCACTTCGACACAGGAATTGGACACTGAAGCTTTCTTT	CASTSTQELDTEAFF
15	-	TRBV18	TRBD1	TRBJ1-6	TGTGCCAGCTCACCACCTACAGGGGTGGGGTCACCCCTCCACTTT	CASSPPTGVGSPLHF
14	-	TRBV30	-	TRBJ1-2	TGTGCCTGGAGTGTACAAGTTACGAACTATGGCTACACCTTC	CAWSVQVTNYGYTF
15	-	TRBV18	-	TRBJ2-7	TGTGCCAGCTCACCACCGTCCAGTCTTGCCTACGAGCAGTACTTC	CASSPPSSLAYEQYF
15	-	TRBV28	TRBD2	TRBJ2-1	TGTGCCAGCAGGCATCGGACTAGCGGGAGGAATGAGCAGTTCTTC	CASRHRTSGRNEQFF
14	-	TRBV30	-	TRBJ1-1	TGTGCCTGGAGGACCCCGGGGGGATTCACTGAAGCTTTCTTT	CAWRTPGGFTEAFF
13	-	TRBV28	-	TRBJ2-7	TGTGCCAGCAGTTTGTCAGGGGCTGGCGAGCAGTACTTC	CASSLSGAGEQYF
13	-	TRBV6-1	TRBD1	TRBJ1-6	TGTGCCAGTTCCGGGACAGCGAATTCACCCCTCCACTTT	CASSGTANSPLHF
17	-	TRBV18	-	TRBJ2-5	TGTGCCAGCTCTCCCAGTGAACAAGCGGCCTTCCAAGAGACCCAGTACTTC	CASSPSEQAAFQETQYF